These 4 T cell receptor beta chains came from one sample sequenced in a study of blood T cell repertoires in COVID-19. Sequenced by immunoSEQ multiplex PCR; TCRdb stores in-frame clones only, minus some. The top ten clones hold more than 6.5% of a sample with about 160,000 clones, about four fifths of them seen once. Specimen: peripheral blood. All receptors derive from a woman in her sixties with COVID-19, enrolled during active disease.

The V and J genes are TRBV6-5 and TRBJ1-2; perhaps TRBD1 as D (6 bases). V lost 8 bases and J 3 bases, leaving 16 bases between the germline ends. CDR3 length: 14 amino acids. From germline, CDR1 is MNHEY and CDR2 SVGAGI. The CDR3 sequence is CASAETGPYYGYTF. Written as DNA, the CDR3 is TGTGCCAGCGCCGAAACAGGGCCGTACTATGGCTACACCTTC.

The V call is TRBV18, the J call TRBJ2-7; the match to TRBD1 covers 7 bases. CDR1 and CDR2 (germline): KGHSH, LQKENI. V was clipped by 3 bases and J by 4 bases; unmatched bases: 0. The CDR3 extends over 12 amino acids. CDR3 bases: TGTGCCAGCTCACCGACAGGGTACGAGCAGTACTTC. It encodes CASSPTGYEQYF.

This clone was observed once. The CDR3 spells CASSDAGGYQPQHF. CDR3 coding DNA: TGTGCCAGCTCTGACGCAGGGGGCTATCAGCCCCAGCATTTT. The chain uses TRBV6-5 and TRBJ1-5; 8 bases fit TRBD1. In germline, CDR1 is MNHEY, CDR2 SVGAGI. The CDR3 has 14 residues. Germline trimming cut 8 bases from V and 5 bases from J; bases unmatched to any gene: 8.

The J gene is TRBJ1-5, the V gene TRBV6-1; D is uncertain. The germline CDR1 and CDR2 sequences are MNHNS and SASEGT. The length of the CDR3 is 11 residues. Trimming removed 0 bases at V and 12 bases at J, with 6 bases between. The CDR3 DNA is TGTGCCAGCAGTGAAGCGAAGAGCCAGCATTTT. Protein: CASSEAKSQHF.